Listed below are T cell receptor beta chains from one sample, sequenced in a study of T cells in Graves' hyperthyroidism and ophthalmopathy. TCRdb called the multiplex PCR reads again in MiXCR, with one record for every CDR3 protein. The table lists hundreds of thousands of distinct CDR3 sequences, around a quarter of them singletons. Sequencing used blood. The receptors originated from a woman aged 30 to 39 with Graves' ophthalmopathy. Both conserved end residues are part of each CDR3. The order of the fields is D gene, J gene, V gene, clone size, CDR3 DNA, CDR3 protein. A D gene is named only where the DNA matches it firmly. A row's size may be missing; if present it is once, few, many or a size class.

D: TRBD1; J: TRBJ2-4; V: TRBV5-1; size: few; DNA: TGCGCCAGCAGCCCCAGGGGGACCAAAAACATTCAGTACTTC; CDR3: CASSPRGTKNIQYF
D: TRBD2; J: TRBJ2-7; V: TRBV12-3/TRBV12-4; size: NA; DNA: TGTGCCAGCAGTCCTAACCCCCGGGGGGGGGAGCAGTACTTC; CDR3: CASSPNPRGGEQYF
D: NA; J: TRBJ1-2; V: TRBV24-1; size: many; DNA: TGTGCCACCAGTGATTTTGACAGCAGCTATGGCTACACCTTC; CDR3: CATSDFDSSYGYTF
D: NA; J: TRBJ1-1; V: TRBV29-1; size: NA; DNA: TGCAGCGTCACCGGACAGATGAACACTGAAGCTTTCTTT; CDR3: CSVTGQMNTEAFF
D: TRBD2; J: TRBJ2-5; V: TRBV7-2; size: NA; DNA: TGTGCCAGCAGCTATAGCGGGTCGACCCAGTACTTC; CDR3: CASSYSGSTQYF
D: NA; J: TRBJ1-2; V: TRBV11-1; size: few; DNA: TGTGCCAGCAGCTTAGCGCTAAGCTGGAATCCTGCTAACTATGGCTACACCTTC; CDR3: CASSLALSWNPANYGYTF
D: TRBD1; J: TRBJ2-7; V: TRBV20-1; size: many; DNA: TGCAGTGCTGTGGGGACAGCTAGCTCCTACGAGCAGTACTTC; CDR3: CSAVGTASSYEQYF
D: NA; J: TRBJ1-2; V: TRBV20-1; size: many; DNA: TGCAGTGCTACATATCGAGACAGTAGCTACACCTTC; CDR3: CSATYRDSSYTF
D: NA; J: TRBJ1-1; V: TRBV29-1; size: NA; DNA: TGCAGCGTCGTCTGGGTGAACACTGAAGCTTTCTTT; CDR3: CSVVWVNTEAFF
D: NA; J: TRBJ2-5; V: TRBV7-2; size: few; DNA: TGTGCCAGCAGCCGATCTCCCGGGGAGACCCAGTACTTC; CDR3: CASSRSPGETQYF
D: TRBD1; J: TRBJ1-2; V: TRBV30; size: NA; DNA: TGTGCCTCACAGGGGGTGGACTATGGCTACACCTTC; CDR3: CASQGVDYGYTF
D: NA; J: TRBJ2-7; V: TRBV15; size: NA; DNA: TGTGCCACCAGCAGAGATCGTACGGGGTTTAAGGAGCAGTACTTC; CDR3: CATSRDRTGFKEQYF
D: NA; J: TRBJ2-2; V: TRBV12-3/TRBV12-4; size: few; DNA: TGTGCCAGCAGTTTTATCTCCGGGGAGCTGTTTTTT; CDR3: CASSFISGELFF
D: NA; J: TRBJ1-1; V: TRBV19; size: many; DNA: TGTGCCAGTAGAGTGACAGGCTCCCCGGACACTGAAGCTTTCTTT; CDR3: CASRVTGSPDTEAFF
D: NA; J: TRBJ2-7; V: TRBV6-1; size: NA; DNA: TGTGCCAGCAGGCGACGGGACACAGCCTACGAGCAGTACTTC; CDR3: CASRRRDTAYEQYF
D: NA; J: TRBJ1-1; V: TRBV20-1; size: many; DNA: TGCAGTGCAAAACAGCTGGCCACTGAAGCTTTCTTT; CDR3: CSAKQLATEAFF
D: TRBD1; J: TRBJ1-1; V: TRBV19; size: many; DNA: TGTGCCAGTAGCCCTAGACAGGGGGCAAGAGGGAATGAAGCTTTCTTT; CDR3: CASSPRQGARGNEAFF
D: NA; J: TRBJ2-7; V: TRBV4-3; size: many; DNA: TGCGCCAGCAGCCAAGATCGGGGGGAGCAGTACTTC; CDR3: CASSQDRGEQYF
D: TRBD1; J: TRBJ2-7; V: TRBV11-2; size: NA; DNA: TGTGCCAGCAGCTTAGGAAGTGGGACAGGGGCCTACGAGCAGTACTTC; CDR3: CASSLGSGTGAYEQYF
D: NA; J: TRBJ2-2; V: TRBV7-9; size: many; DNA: TGTGCCAGCAGCTTGGGGGATTACGGGGAGCTGTTTTTT; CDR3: CASSLGDYGELFF
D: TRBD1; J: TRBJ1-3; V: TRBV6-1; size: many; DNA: TGTGCCAGCAGCGAGACAGGGACTGGAAACACCATATATTTT; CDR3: CASSETGTGNTIYF
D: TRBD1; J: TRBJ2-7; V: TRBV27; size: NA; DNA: TGTGCCAGCAGCGTGACAGGGGAGTCCCACGAGCAGTACTTC; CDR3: CASSVTGESHEQYF
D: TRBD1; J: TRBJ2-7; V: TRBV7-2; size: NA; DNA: TGTGCCAGCAGCGCACAGGGGAACGAGCAGTACTTC; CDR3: CASSAQGNEQYF
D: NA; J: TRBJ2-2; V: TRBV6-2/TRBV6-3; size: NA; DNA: TGTGCCAGCAGGGTTGATAAAGGGGAGCTGTTTTTT; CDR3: CASRVDKGELFF
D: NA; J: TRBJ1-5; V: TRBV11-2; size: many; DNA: TGTGCCAGCAGCTTAGGAGTGGTGTCTAGTACCCGGGGTCAGCCCCAGCATTTT; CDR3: CASSLGVVSSTRGQPQHF
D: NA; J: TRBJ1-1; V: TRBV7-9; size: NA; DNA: TGTGCCAGCAGCTCAGGGATTAACAGAGTCGCTGAAGCTTTCTTT; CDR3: CASSSGINRVAEAFF
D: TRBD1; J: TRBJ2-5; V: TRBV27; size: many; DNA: TGTGCCAGCAGTCCATACAGGGGCCAGACCCAGTACTTC; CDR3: CASSPYRGQTQYF
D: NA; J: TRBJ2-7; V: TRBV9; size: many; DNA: TGTGCCAGCAGCGTAGCCACCGGGGAACTGGGGGACTACGAGCAGTACTTC; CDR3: CASSVATGELGDYEQYF
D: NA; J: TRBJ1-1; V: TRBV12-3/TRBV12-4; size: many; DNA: TGTGCCAGCAGTCCCGACAGCCAGGTTAGCGCTTTCTTT; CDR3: CASSPDSQVSAFF
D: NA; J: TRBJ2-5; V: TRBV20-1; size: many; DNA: TGCAGTGCTAGACCTGGACTGACAGAGACCCAGTACTTC; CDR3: CSARPGLTETQYF
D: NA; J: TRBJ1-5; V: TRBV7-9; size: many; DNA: TGTGCCAGCAGCCCAAGAGGGGATCGCAATCAGCCCCAGCATTTT; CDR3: CASSPRGDRNQPQHF
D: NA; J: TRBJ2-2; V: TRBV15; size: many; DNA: TGTGCCACCGCTCTAAGTGGCACCGGGGAGCTGTTTTTT; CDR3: CATALSGTGELFF
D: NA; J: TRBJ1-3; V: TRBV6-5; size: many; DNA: TGTGCCAGCATATGGGTCGGGACTCAGGGAAACACCATATATTTT; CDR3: CASIWVGTQGNTIYF
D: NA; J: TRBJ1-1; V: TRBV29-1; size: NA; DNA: TGCAGCGTTGGGGGTACTGCAGAAGCTTTCTTT; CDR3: CSVGGTAEAFF
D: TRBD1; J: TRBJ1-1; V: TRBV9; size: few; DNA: TGTGCCAGCAGCGCCGGCGGACAGGGGCCGTGGAACACTGAAGCTTTCTTT; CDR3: CASSAGGQGPWNTEAFF
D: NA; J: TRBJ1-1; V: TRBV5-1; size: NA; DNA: TGCGCCAGCAGCTTGATGTCTATTGGAGGCACTGAAGCTTTCTTT; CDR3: CASSLMSIGGTEAFF
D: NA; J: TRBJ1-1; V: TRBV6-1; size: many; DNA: TGTGCCAGCATTGACAGCCCGAACACTGAAGCTTTCTTT; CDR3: CASIDSPNTEAFF
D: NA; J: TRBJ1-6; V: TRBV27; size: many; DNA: TGTGCCAGCAGTTTCTTAGGGCAGGGGAGCTCACCCCTCCACTTT; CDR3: CASSFLGQGSSPLHF
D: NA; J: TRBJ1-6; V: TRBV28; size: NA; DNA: TGTGCCAGCACTCTACTGCAGGGCCCTAATTCACCCCTCCACTTT; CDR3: CASTLLQGPNSPLHF
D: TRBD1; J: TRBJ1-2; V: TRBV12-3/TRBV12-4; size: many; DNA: TGTGCCAGCAGCCGGCCGGGACAGGGCCGGGGAGGGGATGACTACACCTTC; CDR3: CASSRPGQGRGGDDYTF
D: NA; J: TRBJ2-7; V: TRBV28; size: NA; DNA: TGTGCCACCCAAAACGACGGATTATACGAGCAGTACTTC; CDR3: CATQNDGLYEQYF
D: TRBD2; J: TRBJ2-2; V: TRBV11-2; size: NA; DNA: TGTGCCAGCAGCTCCCAGGGGTGGAGCGGGGGGGCGCCCGGGGAGCTGTTTTTT; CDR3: CASSSQGWSGGAPGELFF
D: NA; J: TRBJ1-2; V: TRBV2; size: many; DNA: TGTGCCAGCAGTGAATTATCCACTAGCAACTATGGCTACACCTTC; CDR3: CASSELSTSNYGYTF
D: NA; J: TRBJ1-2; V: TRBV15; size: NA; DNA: TGTGCCACCAGCACCGCGGAGGGTGCTAACTATGGCTACACCTTC; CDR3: CATSTAEGANYGYTF
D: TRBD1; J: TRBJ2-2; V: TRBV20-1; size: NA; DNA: TGCAGTGCTAGAGATTTCACAGGGGGAATGGTGGGGGAGCTGTTTTTT; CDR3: CSARDFTGGMVGELFF
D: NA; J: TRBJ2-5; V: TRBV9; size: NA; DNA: TGTGCCAGCAGCGTAGCTACGTTGGTAGCGGAGCCCCGGGGGCAAGAGACCCAGTACTTC; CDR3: CASSVATLVAEPRGQETQYF